The following is a TCR beta chain sequence with its context. This specimen belongs to a study of blood T cell repertoires in COVID-19. In the study overall: Sites across the United States, Italy and Spain contributed samples from acute and convalescent COVID-19. Sources were T cells, B-cell-depleted T cells, or PBMCs; the material itself was cDNA or gDNA.

Clones were sequenced by immunoSEQ multiplex PCR, and TCRdb holds only the in-frame ones, with some missing. Here the sample spans 52,000 or so clones, approximately 84% being singletons. The CDR3 runs 17 residues. The junction had 13 bases not matched to a gene; V was cut back by 1 base and J by 4 bases. Germline CDR1 reads SQVTM; CDR2 reads ANQGSEA. This TCR was sampled from a human donor in a cohort sampled during active COVID-19. The sequenced sample consisted of peripheral blood. The rearrangement uses TRBV29-1 and TRBJ2-3, with 8 bases matching TRBD1. The CDR3 DNA is TGCAGCGTTGAAGGACAGGGGTTAGGTCTTGGCGCAGATACGCAGTATTTT. It codes for CSVEGQGLGLGADTQYF.